This T cell receptor beta chain was recorded in a study of blood T cell repertoires in COVID-19. Trimming removed 1 base at V and 1 base at J, with 7 bases between. From germline, CDR1 is MNHEY and CDR2 SMNVEV (reference sequence). The CDR3 has 14 residues. Per the original data handling: How many nucleated cells were present was estimated from reference gene primer amplification. Sequencing used immunoSEQ multiplex PCR; TCRdb keeps in-frame clones, though not all of them. V and J calls and clone size follow that table, whereas D and trimming were derived from the DNA. The table has around 250,000 clones, roughly 80% seen once. On this clone itself: Other DNA sequences in this sample translate to the same CDR3.

The TCR originated in a man aged 45-60 years with active or convalescent COVID-19. Sequences were obtained from peripheral blood. This chain joins TRBV27 and TRBJ1-1; D is ambiguous. CDR3 residues: CASSLWAGNTEAFF. The DNA of the CDR3 is TGTGCCAGCAGTTTATGGGCTGGGAACACTGAAGCTTTCTTT.